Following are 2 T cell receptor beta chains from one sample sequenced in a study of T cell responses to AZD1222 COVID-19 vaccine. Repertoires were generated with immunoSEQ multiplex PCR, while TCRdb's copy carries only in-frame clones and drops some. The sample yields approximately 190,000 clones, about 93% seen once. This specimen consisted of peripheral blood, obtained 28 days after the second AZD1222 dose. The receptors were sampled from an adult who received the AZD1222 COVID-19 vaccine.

The CDR3 sequence: CASSLHNQPQHF. For the CDR3, the DNA is TGTGCCAGCAGCTTACATAATCAGCCCCAGCATTTT. V usage is TRBV7-9 and J usage is TRBJ1-5, with D unresolved. The CDR3 has 12 residues. V was shortened by 2 bases and J by 4 bases, with 3 bases between the two germline ends. Germline V gene data show CDR1 as SEHNR and CDR2 as FQNEAQ (reference sequence). Full variable domain (remainder filled in from reference TRBV7-9 and TRBJ1-5): DTGVSQNPRHKITKRGQNVTFRCDPISEHNRLYWYRQTLGQGPEFLTYFQNEAQLEKSRLLSDRFSAERPKGSFSTLEIQRTEQGDSAMYLCASSLHNQPQHFGDGTRLSIL.

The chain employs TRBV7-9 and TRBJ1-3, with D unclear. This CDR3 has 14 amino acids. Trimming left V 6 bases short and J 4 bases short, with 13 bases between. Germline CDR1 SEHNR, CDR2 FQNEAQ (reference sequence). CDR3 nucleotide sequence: TGTGCCAGCAGTAGAAACCCGCCGGGAAACACCATATATTTT. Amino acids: CASSRNPPGNTIYF.